Listed below are T cell receptor beta chains from one sample, sequenced in a study of T cell repertoires in cytomegalovirus infection. These receptors are not linked to any known antigen. One entry per CDR3 protein, called by TCRdb with MiXCR from the reads. The sample carries around 360,000 distinct CDR3 sequences, nearly 35% recorded once. The material was cultured PBMCs, obtained from culture after CMV antigen stimulation. Receptors were obtained from a human donor in good health (CMV status not recorded). Some clones in this sample may be carry-over from other donors' samples. Both conserved end residues are part of each CDR3. The D gene is left open where the match is weak. For some rows the clone size is stated as once, few or many, or as a class when expanded; others skip it.

.	.	TRBV18	TRBJ1-1	14	TGTGCCAGCTCGATACAGGAGTTGAACACTGAAGCTTTCTTT	CASSIQELNTEAFF
TRBD2	.	TRBV7-2	TRBJ2-2	14	TGTGCCAGCAGCTTCCGGCGGGAGTATGGGGAGCTGTTTTTT	CASSFRREYGELFF
TRBD2	few	TRBV4-3	TRBJ2-2	19	TGCGCCAGCAGCCAAGGGGGACTAGCGACCTTTTTAGGCACCGGGGAGCTGTTTTTT	CASSQGGLATFLGTGELFF
.	.	TRBV11-2	TRBJ1-4	12	TGTGCCAGCAGCTTAGTTCATGAAAAACTGTTTTTT	CASSLVHEKLFF
.	.	TRBV11-2	TRBJ1-2	18	TGTGCCAGCAGCTCCAGTAGAGCAGCCAACCAGAACGTCTATGGCTACACCTTC	CASSSSRAANQNVYGYTF
TRBD2	.	TRBV6-2/TRBV6-3	TRBJ2-2	18	TGTGCCAGCAGTTACTCGAGTTTCCGGGGAGGGTCCCCCGGGGAGCTGTTTTTT	CASSYSSFRGGSPGELFF
.	few	TRBV27	TRBJ1-6	15	TGTGCCAGCAGTGCCCACCGGGTAGAAAATTCACCCCTCCACTTT	CASSAHRVENSPLHF
.	many	TRBV12-5	TRBJ2-1	13	TGTGCTAGTGGTTTGGCCGGCGCCAATGAGCAGTTCTTC	CASGLAGANEQFF
TRBD1	.	TRBV5-1	TRBJ1-5	15	TGCGCCAGCAGACCCACCGGGACAGGGGATCAGCCCCAGCATTTT	CASRPTGTGDQPQHF
.	.	TRBV7-2	TRBJ2-2	16	TGTGCCAGCAGCTTAGTATCCGTTCCGAACACCGGGGAGCTGTTTTTT	CASSLVSVPNTGELFF
.	.	TRBV7-2	TRBJ2-2	13	TGTGCCAGCAGCCCCTGGACTCGCGGGGAGCTGTTTTTT	CASSPWTRGELFF
TRBD2	.	TRBV4-3	TRBJ2-1	16	TGCGCCAGCAGCCGTGTAGGACTAGCGTACTACAATGAGCAGTTCTTC	CASSRVGLAYYNEQFF
.	few	TRBV7-9	TRBJ2-5	12	TGTGCCAGCAGCTTACGGAGGGAGACCCAGTACTTC	CASSLRRETQYF
TRBD2	many	TRBV7-6	TRBJ2-3	17	TGTGCCAGCAGCTCCTCCCCGACTAGCGGGAGTAAAGATACGCAGTATTTT	CASSSSPTSGSKDTQYF
.	few	TRBV7-2	TRBJ1-3	16	TGTGCCAGCAGCTTAGCGTTCGGTGACTCTGGAAACACCATATATTTT	CASSLAFGDSGNTIYF
TRBD1	.	TRBV12-3/TRBV12-4	TRBJ1-2	19	TGTGCCAGCAGCCCGACGTTGGGGACAGGACTAACCCATAACTATGGCTACACCTTC	CASSPTLGTGLTHNYGYTF
.	.	TRBV10-3	TRBJ1-1	11	TGTGCCACTAGTATGAACACTGAAGCTTTCTTT	CATSMNTEAFF
.	many	TRBV7-2	TRBJ2-5	12	TGTGCCAGCAGCTTCGACCGAGAGACCCAGTACTTC	CASSFDRETQYF
TRBD1	many	TRBV7-2	TRBJ1-2	13	TGTGCCAGCAGGACAGGGGATAGCTATGGCTACACCTTC	CASRTGDSYGYTF
.	.	TRBV19	TRBJ1-2	18	TGTGCCAGTTCCCCTTCAGGCCCAGGGCACGATCCAAACTATGGCTACACCTTC	CASSPSGPGHDPNYGYTF
TRBD1	few	TRBV7-2	TRBJ1-1	14	TGTGCCAGCAGCCGGCGGACAGGGGACACTGAAGCTTTCTTT	CASSRRTGDTEAFF
.	.	TRBV7-9	TRBJ1-1	16	TGTGCCAGCAGCTTGGGGTCAGGGGCCATGAACACTGAAGCTTTCTTT	CASSLGSGAMNTEAFF
TRBD2	.	TRBV7-6	TRBJ2-1	15	TGTGCCAGCAGCGCTAGCGGGAGTCTCCACAATGAGCAGTTCTTC	CASSASGSLHNEQFF
.	.	TRBV11-3	TRBJ2-5	15	TGTGCCAGCAGCTTAGTTGCCCCGTACCAAGAGACCCAGTACTTC	CASSLVAPYQETQYF
.	few	TRBV7-6	TRBJ1-1	13	TGTGCCAGCAGTAACAGGGAGTACACTGAAGCTTTCTTT	CASSNREYTEAFF
TRBD1	.	TRBV12-3/TRBV12-4	TRBJ2-6	17	TGTGCCAGCAACCGAGGACAGGTCTTCGCAGGGGCCAACGTCCTGACTTTC	CASNRGQVFAGANVLTF
.	.	TRBV4-3	TRBJ1-2	15	TGCGCCAGCAGCCAAGGTCCGGGCCCACAATACGGCTACACCTTC	CASSQGPGPQYGYTF
.	.	TRBV4-3	TRBJ1-1	15	TGCGCCAGCAGCCAAGCAGGGTACATGAACACTGAAGCTTTCTTT	CASSQAGYMNTEAFF
TRBD2	many	TRBV4-2	TRBJ2-2	19	TGTGCCAGCAGCCAAGATGCCCTGACTAGCGGCCCGAACACCGGGGAGCTGTTTTTT	CASSQDALTSGPNTGELFF
.	few	TRBV7-2	TRBJ2-1	13	TGTGCCAGCAGCTTCAGGTTCGGCCATGAGCAGTTCTTC	CASSFRFGHEQFF
TRBD2	few	TRBV11-2	TRBJ2-3	18	TGTGCCAGCAGCTTAGTTAGAGGCGGGAGGGCCATCACAGATACGCAGTATTTT	CASSLVRGGRAITDTQYF
.	.	TRBV7-2	TRBJ2-3	14	TGTGCCAGCAGCTTTAGGAGGGAAACAGATACGCAGTATTTT	CASSFRRETDTQYF
.	many	TRBV20-1	TRBJ1-2	16	TGCAGTGCTAGAGTTCCGGGGGCCCAACCAAACTATGGCTACACCTTC	CSARVPGAQPNYGYTF
.	.	TRBV7-1	TRBJ1-2	15	TGTGCCAGCACCGAAAGTGGGGGCTTAAACTATGGCTACACCTTC	CASTESGGLNYGYTF
TRBD2	.	TRBV6-2/TRBV6-3	TRBJ2-5	17	TGTGCCAGCACCTTCGCGCGGGAGAGAACGCAAGGAGAGACCCAGTACTTC	CASTFARERTQGETQYF
.	many	TRBV7-2	TRBJ2-3	15	TGTGCCAGCAGCTTAGCACGGCCGAGGGGAGATACGCAGTATTTT	CASSLARPRGDTQYF
.	.	TRBV20-1	TRBJ1-5	14	TGCAGTGCCAACAACGCAGAAAATAATCAGCCCCAGCATTTT	CSANNAENNQPQHF
.	few	TRBV12-3/TRBV12-4	TRBJ1-2	14	TGTGCCAGCAGTTTAGGGACGGTCAACTATGGCTACACCTTC	CASSLGTVNYGYTF
.	few	TRBV27	TRBJ2-7	11	TGTGCCAGCGGTCATTTTGGGGAGCAGTACTTC	CASGHFGEQYF
TRBD1	.	TRBV18	TRBJ2-1	13	TGTGCCAGCTCGGGACAGGGAGATAATGAGCAGTTCTTC	CASSGQGDNEQFF
TRBD1	few	TRBV7-2	TRBJ2-1	14	TGTGCCAGCAGCACCGGGACAGGGGGCTTTGAGCAGTTCTTC	CASSTGTGGFEQFF
.	.	TRBV27	TRBJ2-7	12	TGTGCCAGCATATCAGCGAAATACGAGCAGTACTTC	CASISAKYEQYF
.	.	TRBV6-5	TRBJ1-2	16	TGTGCCAGCAGTTCTCACGGGACGGGACGCGACTATGGCTACACCTTC	CASSSHGTGRDYGYTF
.	.	TRBV7-8	TRBJ1-6	18	TGTGCCAGCAGCTTAGCGCGCCCTTCCAGCTCCTATAATTCACCCCTCCACTTT	CASSLARPSSSYNSPLHF
.	.	TRBV9	TRBJ2-1	12	TGTGCCAGCAGCGTAGATAATAATGAGCAGTTCTTC	CASSVDNNEQFF
.	.	TRBV12-3/TRBV12-4	TRBJ1-5	11	TGTGCCAGCAGTTACAGGGATCAACAGCATTTT	CASSYRDQQHF
.	.	TRBV19	TRBJ2-7	14	TGTGCCAGTAGTATTGCGACAAGGACAGACGAGCAGTACTTC	CASSIATRTDEQYF
TRBD2	.	TRBV20-1	TRBJ2-3	17	TGCAGTGCTAGAGATCGGAGACTAGCGGGAGTAAGAGATACGCAGTATTTT	CSARDRRLAGVRDTQYF
.	.	TRBV28	TRBJ1-5	15	TGTGCCAGCAGTTCAGACACGGAAAGCAATCAGCCCCAGCATTTT	CASSSDTESNQPQHF
.	many	TRBV19	TRBJ1-3	12	TGTGCCAGCGGGTACTCTGGAAACACCATATATTTT	CASGYSGNTIYF
.	few	TRBV11-3	TRBJ2-3	16	TGTGCCAGCAGCTTAGGAGGAGGTTGGGGGACAGATACGCAGTATTTT	CASSLGGGWGTDTQYF
TRBD2	.	TRBV11-3	TRBJ2-3	14	TGTGCCAGCAGCTTCCAACTAGCGGGAGATACGCAGTATTTT	CASSFQLAGDTQYF
.	many	TRBV7-2	TRBJ1-2	15	TGTGCCAGCAGCTTATCTATTGGACAGCAATATGGCTACACCTTC	CASSLSIGQQYGYTF
TRBD2	many	TRBV12-3/TRBV12-4	TRBJ2-1	18	TGTGCCAGCAGTTTTTTCGGGGGGTTCGGAGTTCTTATCGATGAGCAGTTCTTC	CASSFFGGFGVLIDEQFF
TRBD1	few	TRBV19	TRBJ2-5	16	TGTGCCAGTAGTACACCGACAGGGGGCGGGTTAGAGACCCAGTACTTC	CASSTPTGGGLETQYF
TRBD2	few	TRBV7-8	TRBJ2-3	20	TGTGCCAGCAGCGGTCCCGGGACTAGCGGGAGGGGAACTAGCACAGATACGCAGTATTTT	CASSGPGTSGRGTSTDTQYF
.	once	TRBV15	TRBJ2-1	15	TGTGCCACCAGAAACCGGGACTCCCCCTACAATGAGCAGTTCTTC	CATRNRDSPYNEQFF
TRBD2	.	TRBV28	TRBJ2-7	17	TGTGCCAGCAGTTGGCACCTTAGTGGACTAGCGAAATACGAGCAGTACTTC	CASSWHLSGLAKYEQYF
TRBD2	few	TRBV30	TRBJ2-7	16	TGTGCCTGGAGTCGTCCCCTAGCGGGGGCTCTCTACGAGCAGTACTTC	CAWSRPLAGALYEQYF
TRBD1	.	TRBV27	TRBJ1-5	15	TGTGCCATGCAACCGTACAGGGGTAGCAATCAGCCCCAGCATTTT	CAMQPYRGSNQPQHF